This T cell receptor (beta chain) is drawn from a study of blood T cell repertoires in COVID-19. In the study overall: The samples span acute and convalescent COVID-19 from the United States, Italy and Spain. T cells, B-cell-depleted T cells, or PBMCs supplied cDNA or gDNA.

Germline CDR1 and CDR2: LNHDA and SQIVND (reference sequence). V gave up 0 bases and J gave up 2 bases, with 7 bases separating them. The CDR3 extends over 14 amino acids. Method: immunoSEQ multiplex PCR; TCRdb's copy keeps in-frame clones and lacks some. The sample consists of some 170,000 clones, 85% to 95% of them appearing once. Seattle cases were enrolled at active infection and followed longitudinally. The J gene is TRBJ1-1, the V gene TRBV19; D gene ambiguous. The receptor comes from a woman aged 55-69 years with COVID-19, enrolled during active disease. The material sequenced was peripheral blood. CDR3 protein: CASSIDRRNTEAFF. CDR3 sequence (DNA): TGTGCCAGTAGTATAGATCGGAGAAACACTGAAGCTTTCTTT.